The rows below give T cell receptor beta chains drawn from one sample of a study of T cell repertoires in cytomegalovirus infection. No antigen is known for these receptors. TCRdb reanalysed the reads using MiXCR and keeps one entry per CDR3 protein. The repertoire holds about 480,000 distinct CDR3 sequences, with around 35% as singletons. The sample consisted of cultured PBMCs, taken from culture after CMV antigen stimulation. Receptors originate from a human donor in good health (CMV status not recorded). Some clones in this sample may be carry-over from other donors' samples. The CDR3 runs from the conserved cysteine through the conserved F or W.

V gene	J gene	CDR3 protein
TRBV7-2	TRBJ2-1	CASSQSGGGNEQFF
TRBV7-3	TRBJ2-1	CASSSVGGVSRSYNEQFF
TRBV11-1	TRBJ2-2	CASSNRGGELFF
TRBV5-1	TRBJ2-3	CASSLNLASDTQYF
TRBV12-3/TRBV12-4	TRBJ1-2	CASSLQGAGYGGYTF
TRBV12-3/TRBV12-4	TRBJ2-1	CASSFGGGDWGLLANEQFF
TRBV12-3/TRBV12-4	TRBJ1-6	CASSLGQGHSPLHF
TRBV7-8	TRBJ2-1	CASSPGGSGTNEQFF
TRBV29-1	TRBJ1-1	CSQTWGEVVDEAFF
TRBV28	TRBJ2-3	CASSLIGRDSTDTQYF
TRBV7-2	TRBJ2-7	CASSLGVRGSSYEQYF
TRBV28	TRBJ1-5	CASSLTPRTGERPQHF
TRBV7-4	TRBJ2-3	CASKPPGVVADTQYF
TRBV4-1	TRBJ1-2	CASSWGVVPNYGYTF
TRBV4-3	TRBJ2-1	CASSQDPGLAVYNEQFF
TRBV7-2	TRBJ1-5	CASSPGTGQYSNQPQHF
TRBV7-2	TRBJ1-2	CASSLAFRTGLYGYTF
TRBV7-2	TRBJ2-1	CASSTRLAGNEQFF
TRBV11-3	TRBJ2-5	CASSLGQGPPDQETQYF
TRBV20-1	TRBJ2-1	CSAARPLAGEDEQFF
TRBV7-2	TRBJ1-3	CASSKTVGSGNTIYF
TRBV29-1	TRBJ2-5	CSVEDRGETQYF
TRBV7-3	TRBJ2-3	CASSRGLARDTQYF
TRBV19	TRBJ1-2	CASTARDRVYGYTF
TRBV7-6	TRBJ2-7	CASSLVAGGSYEQYF
TRBV10-3	TRBJ1-2	CAISGNYGYTF
TRBV12-5	TRBJ1-1	CASGLVRGMNTEAFF
TRBV7-2	TRBJ2-3	CASSLSSGTSGTDTQYF
TRBV24-1	TRBJ2-1	CATSDARGPNNGQFF
TRBV10-3	TRBJ2-2	CAIGSRADTGELFF
TRBV7-6	TRBJ2-1	CAVSRGGNEQFF
TRBV4-3	TRBJ1-4	CASSQETGFKGRKLFF
TRBV6-6	TRBJ1-2	CASSSPSTGRDGYTF
TRBV7-4	TRBJ2-7	CASSYGTGGYEQYF
TRBV15	TRBJ1-1	CATRREGTEAFF
TRBV11-2	TRBJ2-7	CASSLEGLASYEQYF
TRBV30	TRBJ2-5	CAWIVPVWETQYF
TRBV27	TRBJ2-2	CASEGTSAGELFF
TRBV27	TRBJ2-3	CASRTSTDTQYF
TRBV7-2	TRBJ2-2	CASSARPGTGELFF
TRBV7-2	TRBJ1-1	CASTSGGGRSAEAFF
TRBV10-3	TRBJ1-2	CAISAGTGYGYTF
TRBV20-1	TRBJ2-1	CSASQRNTYNEQFF
TRBV12-3/TRBV12-4	TRBJ1-4	CASRRTGGAWEKLFF
TRBV28	TRBJ1-5	CASSYETGLGKPQHF
TRBV6-4	TRBJ1-1	CASSRTALQLNTEAFF
TRBV20-1	TRBJ2-3	CSAEGPRRTDTQYF
TRBV28	TRBJ1-2	CASRLPQGAANGYTF
TRBV4-2	TRBJ2-3	CASSQEGSRLAGDTQYF